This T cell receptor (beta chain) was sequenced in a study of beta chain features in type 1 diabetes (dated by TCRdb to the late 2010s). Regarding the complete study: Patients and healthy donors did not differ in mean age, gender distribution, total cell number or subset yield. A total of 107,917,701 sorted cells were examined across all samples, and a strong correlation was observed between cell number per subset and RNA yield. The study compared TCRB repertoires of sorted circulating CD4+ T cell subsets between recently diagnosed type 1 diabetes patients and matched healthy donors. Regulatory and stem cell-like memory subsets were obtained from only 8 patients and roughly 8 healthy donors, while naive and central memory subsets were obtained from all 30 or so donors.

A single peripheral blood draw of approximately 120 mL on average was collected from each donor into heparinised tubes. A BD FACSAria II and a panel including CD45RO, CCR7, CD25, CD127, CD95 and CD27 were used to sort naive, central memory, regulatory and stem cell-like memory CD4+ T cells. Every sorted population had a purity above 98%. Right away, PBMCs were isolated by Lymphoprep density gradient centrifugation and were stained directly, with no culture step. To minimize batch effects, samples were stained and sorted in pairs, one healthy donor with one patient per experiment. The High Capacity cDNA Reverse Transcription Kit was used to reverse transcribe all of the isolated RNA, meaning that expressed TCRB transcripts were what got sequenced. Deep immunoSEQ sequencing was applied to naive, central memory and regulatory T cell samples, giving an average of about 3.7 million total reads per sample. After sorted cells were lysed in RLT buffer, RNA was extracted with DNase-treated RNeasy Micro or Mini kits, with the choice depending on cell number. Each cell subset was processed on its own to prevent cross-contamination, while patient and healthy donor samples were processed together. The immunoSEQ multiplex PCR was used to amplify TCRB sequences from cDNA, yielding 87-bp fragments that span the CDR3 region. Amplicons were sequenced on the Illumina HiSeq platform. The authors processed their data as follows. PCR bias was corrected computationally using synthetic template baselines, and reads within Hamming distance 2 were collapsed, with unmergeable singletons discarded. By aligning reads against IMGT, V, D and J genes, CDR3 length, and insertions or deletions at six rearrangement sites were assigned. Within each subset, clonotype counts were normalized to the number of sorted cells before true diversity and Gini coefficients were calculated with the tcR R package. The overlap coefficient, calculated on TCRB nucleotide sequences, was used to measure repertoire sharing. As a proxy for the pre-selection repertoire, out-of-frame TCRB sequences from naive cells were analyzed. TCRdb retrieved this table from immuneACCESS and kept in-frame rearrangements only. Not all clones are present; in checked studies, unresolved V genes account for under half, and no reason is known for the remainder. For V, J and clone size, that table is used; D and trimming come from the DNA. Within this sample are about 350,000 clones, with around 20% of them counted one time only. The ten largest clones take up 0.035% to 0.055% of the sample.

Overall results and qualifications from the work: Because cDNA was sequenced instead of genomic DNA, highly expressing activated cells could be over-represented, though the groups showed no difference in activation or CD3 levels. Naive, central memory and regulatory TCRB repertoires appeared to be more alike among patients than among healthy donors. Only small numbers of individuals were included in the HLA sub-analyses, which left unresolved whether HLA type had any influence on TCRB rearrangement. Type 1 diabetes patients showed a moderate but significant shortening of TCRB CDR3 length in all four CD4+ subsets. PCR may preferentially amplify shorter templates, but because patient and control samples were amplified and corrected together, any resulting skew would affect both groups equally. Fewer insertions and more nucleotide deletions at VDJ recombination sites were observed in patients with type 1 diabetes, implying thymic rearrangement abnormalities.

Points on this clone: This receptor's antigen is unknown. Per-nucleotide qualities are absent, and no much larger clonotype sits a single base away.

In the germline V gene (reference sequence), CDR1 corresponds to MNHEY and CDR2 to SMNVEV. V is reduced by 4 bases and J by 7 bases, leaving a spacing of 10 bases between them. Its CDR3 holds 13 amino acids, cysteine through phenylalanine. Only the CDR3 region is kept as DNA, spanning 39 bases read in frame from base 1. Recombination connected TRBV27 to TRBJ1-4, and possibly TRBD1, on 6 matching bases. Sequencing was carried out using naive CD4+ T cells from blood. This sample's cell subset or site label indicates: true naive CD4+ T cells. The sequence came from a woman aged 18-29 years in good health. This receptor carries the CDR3 CASSYRVTEKLFF. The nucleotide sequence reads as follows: TGTGCCAGCAGTTACAGGGTGACTGAAAAACTGTTTTTT.